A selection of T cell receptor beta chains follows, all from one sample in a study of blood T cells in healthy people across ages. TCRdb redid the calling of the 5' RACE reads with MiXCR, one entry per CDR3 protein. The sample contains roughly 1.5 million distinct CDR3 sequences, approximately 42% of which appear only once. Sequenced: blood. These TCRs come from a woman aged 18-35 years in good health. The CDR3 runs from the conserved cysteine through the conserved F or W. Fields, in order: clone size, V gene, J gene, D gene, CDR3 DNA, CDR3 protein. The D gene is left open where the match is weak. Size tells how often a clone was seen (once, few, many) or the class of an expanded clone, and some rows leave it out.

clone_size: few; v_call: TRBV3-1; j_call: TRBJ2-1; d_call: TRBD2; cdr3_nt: TGTGCCAGCAGCCTTGGACTAGCGGAACCCTACAATGAGCAGTTCTTC; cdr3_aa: CASSLGLAEPYNEQFF
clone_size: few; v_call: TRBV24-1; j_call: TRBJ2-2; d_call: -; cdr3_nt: TGTGCCACCAGTGTCGGCAACACCGGGGAGCTGTTTTTT; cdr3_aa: CATSVGNTGELFF
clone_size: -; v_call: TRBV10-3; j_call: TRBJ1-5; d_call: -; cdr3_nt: TGTGCCATCAGCCAGGACAATCAGCCCCAGCATTTT; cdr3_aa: CAISQDNQPQHF
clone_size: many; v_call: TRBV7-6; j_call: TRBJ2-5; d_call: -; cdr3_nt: TGTGCCAGCAGCTTAACTTTGGGGTACCAAGAGACCCAGTACTTC; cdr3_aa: CASSLTLGYQETQYF
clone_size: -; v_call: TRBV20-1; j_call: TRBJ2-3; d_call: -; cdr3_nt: TGCAGTGCTAGAGATGAGGGGGGCACAGATACGCAGTATTTT; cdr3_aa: CSARDEGGTDTQYF
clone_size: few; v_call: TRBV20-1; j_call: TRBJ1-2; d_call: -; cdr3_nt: TGCAGTGCTAGAGACGATAAGGGGTTTGGAATCTATGGCTACACCTTC; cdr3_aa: CSARDDKGFGIYGYTF
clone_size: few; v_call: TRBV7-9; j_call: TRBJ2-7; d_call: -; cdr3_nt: TGTGCCAGCAGCGCGCCCACCACCTACAATGAGCAGTACTTC; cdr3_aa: CASSAPTTYNEQYF
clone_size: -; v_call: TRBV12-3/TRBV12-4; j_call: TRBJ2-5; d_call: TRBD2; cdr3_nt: TGTGCCAGCAGTGGAAAGCGGGGGGGCTCAGAGACCCAGTACTTC; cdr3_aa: CASSGKRGGSETQYF
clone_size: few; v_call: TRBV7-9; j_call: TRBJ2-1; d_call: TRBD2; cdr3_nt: TGTGCCAGCAGCGCCCCAGGCCTTAGCGGGAGGGTGTTGAATGAGCAGTTCTTC; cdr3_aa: CASSAPGLSGRVLNEQFF
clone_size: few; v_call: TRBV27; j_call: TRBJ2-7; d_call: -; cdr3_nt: TGTGCCAGCAGTTTTGGTGGGAGAGGCGAGCAGTACTTC; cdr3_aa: CASSFGGRGEQYF
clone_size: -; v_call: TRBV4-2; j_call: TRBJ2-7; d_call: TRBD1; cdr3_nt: TGTGCCAGCAGCCAAGAAATAGACAGGGGGTACGAGCAGTACTTC; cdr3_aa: CASSQEIDRGYEQYF
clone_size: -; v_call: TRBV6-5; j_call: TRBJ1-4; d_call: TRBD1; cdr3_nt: TGTGCCAGCAGCACGACAGGGAGAGGAGAAAAACTGTTTTTT; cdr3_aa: CASSTTGRGEKLFF
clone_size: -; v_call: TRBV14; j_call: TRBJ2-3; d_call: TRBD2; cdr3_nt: TGTGCCAGCAGCCAACTTAGCGGGGCGATCACAGATACGCAGTATTTT; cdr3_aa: CASSQLSGAITDTQYF
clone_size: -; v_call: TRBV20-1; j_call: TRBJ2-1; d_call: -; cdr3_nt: TGCAGTGCTCCGGGACTGGACAGCGATGAGCAGTTCTTC; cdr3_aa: CSAPGLDSDEQFF
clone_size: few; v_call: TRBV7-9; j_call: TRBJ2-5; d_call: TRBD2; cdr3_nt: TGTGCCAGCAGCCTGGGCCCTAGCGGGAGTGATGAGACCCAGTACTTC; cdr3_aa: CASSLGPSGSDETQYF
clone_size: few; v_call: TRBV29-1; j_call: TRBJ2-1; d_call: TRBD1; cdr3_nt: TGCAGCGGTGGACAGGTCTACAATGAGCAGTTCTTC; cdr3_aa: CSGGQVYNEQFF
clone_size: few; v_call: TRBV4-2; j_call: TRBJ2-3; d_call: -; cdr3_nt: TGTGCCAGCAGCCAAGAAAAAGGAGGGGCTAGCACAGATACGCAGTATTTT; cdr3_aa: CASSQEKGGASTDTQYF
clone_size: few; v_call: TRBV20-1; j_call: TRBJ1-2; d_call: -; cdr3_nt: TGCAGTGCTAGCCGCTTATTCCTTGCTGGCTACACCTTC; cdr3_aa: CSASRLFLAGYTF
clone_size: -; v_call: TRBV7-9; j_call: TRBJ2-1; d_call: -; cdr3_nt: TGTGCCAGCAGCTTGATATCCCTAGAAGTGGATCCGTTCTTC; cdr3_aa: CASSLISLEVDPFF
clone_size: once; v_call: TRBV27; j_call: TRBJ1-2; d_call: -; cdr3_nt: TGTGCCAGCAGTTTGTCAGAAGCTAACTATGGCTACACCTTC; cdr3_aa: CASSLSEANYGYTF
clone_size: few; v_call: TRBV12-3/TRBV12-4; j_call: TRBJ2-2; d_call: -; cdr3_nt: TGTGCCAGCAGCTTAGAAGCCGGGGAGCTGTTTTTT; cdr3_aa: CASSLEAGELFF
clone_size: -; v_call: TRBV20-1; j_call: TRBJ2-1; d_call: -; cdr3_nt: TGCAGTGAGGAAGCGGTGGTAGACAATGAGCAGTTCTTC; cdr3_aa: CSEEAVVDNEQFF
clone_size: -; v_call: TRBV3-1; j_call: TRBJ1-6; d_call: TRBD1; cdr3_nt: TGTGCCAGCAGCCAAGAGTCGGGACAGGGCGGGTCACCCCTCCACTTT; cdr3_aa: CASSQESGQGGSPLHF
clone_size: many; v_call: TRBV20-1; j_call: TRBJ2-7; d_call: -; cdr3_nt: TGCAGTGCTCCCTCGGACACCACCTCCTACGAGCAGTACTTC; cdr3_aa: CSAPSDTTSYEQYF
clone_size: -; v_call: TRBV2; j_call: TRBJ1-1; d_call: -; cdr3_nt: TGTGCCACGCGGGCACAGGGATGGTGGACTGAAGCTTTCTTT; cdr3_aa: CATRAQGWWTEAFF
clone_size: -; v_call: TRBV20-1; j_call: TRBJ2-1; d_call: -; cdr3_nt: TGCAGTGCTAGCTCTCACCTCCAAGAGACCCAGTTCTTC; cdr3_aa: CSASSHLQETQFF
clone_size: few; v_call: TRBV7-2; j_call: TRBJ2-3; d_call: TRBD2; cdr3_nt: TGTGCCAGCAGTTCCGTAGCGGGAGGGAACACAGATACGCAGTATTTT; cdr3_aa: CASSSVAGGNTDTQYF
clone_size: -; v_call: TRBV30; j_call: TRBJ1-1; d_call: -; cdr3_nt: TGTGCCTGGAGTTGGTACAGGAACACTGAAGCTTTCTTT; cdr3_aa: CAWSWYRNTEAFF
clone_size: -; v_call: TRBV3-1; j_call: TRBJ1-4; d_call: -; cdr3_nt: TGTGCCAGCAGCCAATTAAGAGGCAATGAAAAACTGTTTTTT; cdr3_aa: CASSQLRGNEKLFF
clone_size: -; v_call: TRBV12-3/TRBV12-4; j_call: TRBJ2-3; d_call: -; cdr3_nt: TGTGCCAACAGTGTGGGACAAAGGCTGGCAGATACGCAGTATTTT; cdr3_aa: CANSVGQRLADTQYF
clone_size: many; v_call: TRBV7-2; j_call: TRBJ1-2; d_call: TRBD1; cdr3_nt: TGTGCCAGCAGCTTAGAGGAGGGGGCGGTTTATGGCTACACCTTC; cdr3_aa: CASSLEEGAVYGYTF
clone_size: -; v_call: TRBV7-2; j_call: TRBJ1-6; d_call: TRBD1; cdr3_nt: TGTGCCAGCAGCCAAAATGTGGCAGGGGGTTCACCCCTCCACTTT; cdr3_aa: CASSQNVAGGSPLHF
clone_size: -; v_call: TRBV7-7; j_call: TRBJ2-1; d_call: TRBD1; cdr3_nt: TGTGCTAGCAGCTTAGCTACCCCGGACAGGATCGGGGAGACCCAGTTCTTC; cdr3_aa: CASSLATPDRIGETQFF
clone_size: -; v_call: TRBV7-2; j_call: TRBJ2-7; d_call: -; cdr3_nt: TGTGCCAGCAGCGCGGACTTTACCTACGAGCAGTACTTC; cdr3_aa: CASSADFTYEQYF
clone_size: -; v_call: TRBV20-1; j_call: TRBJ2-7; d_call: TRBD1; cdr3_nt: TGCAGTGCCCAGACAGGGAACTCCTACAATGAGCAGTACTTC; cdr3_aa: CSAQTGNSYNEQYF
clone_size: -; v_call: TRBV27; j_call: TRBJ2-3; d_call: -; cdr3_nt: TGTGCCAGCAGTTCCTGGGGGCCAGAACGAGATACGCAGTATTTT; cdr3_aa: CASSSWGPERDTQYF
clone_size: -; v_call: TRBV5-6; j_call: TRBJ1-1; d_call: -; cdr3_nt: TGTGCCAGCAGCTTGGTCCCCACGGGGGCTGAAGCTTTCTTT; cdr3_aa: CASSLVPTGAEAFF
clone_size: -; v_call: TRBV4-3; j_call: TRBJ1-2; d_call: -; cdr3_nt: TGCGCCAGCAGCCAAGTTTATGGAGACCCCGGCTACACCTTC; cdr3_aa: CASSQVYGDPGYTF
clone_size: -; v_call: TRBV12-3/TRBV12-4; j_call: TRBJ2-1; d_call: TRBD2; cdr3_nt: TGTGCCAGCAGTTTTTGGCTAGCGGGAAACTACAATGAGCAGTTCTTC; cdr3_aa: CASSFWLAGNYNEQFF
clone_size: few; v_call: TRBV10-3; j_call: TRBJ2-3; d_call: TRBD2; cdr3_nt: TGTGCCATCAGTGCGCATACCGGGACTAGGCTGCCAGATACGCAGTATTTT; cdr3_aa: CAISAHTGTRLPDTQYF
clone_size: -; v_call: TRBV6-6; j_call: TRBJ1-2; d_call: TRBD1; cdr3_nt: TGTGCCAGCAGTTACACCCTCGACAGGGACGGCTACACCTTC; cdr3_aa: CASSYTLDRDGYTF
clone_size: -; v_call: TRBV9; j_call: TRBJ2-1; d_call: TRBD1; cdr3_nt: TGTGCCAGCAGCGTCACAGGGGTAGTAGCTGAGCAGTTCTTC; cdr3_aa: CASSVTGVVAEQFF
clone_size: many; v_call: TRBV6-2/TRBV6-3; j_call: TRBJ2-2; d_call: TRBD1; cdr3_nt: TGTGCCAGCAGTGACGGACAGGGGTCCGGGGAGCTGTTTTTT; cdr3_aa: CASSDGQGSGELFF
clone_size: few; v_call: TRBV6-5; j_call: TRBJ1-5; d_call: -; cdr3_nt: TGTGCCAGCAGACTCGGACAGTTTAGCAATCAGCCCCAGCATTTT; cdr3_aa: CASRLGQFSNQPQHF
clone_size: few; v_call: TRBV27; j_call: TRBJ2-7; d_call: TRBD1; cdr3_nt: TGTGCCAGCAGTTTCATTAAAACAACGACAGGGGGCAAAGAGCAGTACTTC; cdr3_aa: CASSFIKTTTGGKEQYF
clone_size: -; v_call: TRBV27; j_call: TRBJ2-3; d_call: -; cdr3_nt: TGTGCCAGCAGTTTAGCGGGGGCATGGACAGATACGCAGTATTTT; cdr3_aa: CASSLAGAWTDTQYF
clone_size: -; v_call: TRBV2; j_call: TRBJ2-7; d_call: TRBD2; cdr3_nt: TGTGCCAGCCTGCTGACTAGCGCTAGCTCCTACGAGCAGTACTTC; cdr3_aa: CASLLTSASSYEQYF
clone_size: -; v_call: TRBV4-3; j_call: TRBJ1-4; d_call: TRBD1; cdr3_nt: TGCGCCAGCAGCCAAGATCCGCACAGGGGGCGCGAAAAACTGTTTTTT; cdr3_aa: CASSQDPHRGREKLFF
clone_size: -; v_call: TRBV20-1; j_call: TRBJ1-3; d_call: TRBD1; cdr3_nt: TGCAGTGCTGGGGACAGGGGTGCGGGAAACACCATATATTTT; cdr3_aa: CSAGDRGAGNTIYF
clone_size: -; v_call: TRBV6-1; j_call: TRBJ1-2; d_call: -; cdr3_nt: TGTGCCAGCAGTGACGGAAGGAACCACTATGGCTACACCTTC; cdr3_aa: CASSDGRNHYGYTF
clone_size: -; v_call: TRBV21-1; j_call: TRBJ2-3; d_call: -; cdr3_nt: TGTGCCAGCAGCAAAGCGCTGGGGGCCTGTTATGCGGGGGGGCCTGACACAGATACGCAGTATTTT; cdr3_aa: CASSKALGACYAGGPDTDTQYF
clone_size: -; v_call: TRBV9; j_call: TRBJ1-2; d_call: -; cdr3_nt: TGTGCCAGCAGCGCGGAGACAGGAGCTAACTATGGCTACACCTTC; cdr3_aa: CASSAETGANYGYTF
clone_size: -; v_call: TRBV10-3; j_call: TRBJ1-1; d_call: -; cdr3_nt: TGTGCCATCAGTGAGTCCCCTGGGGGGTTCATGGACACTGAAGCTTTCTTT; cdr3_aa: CAISESPGGFMDTEAFF
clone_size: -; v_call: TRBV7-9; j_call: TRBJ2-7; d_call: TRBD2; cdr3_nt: TGTGCCAGCAGCTTACGCGGGAGGCCTTTCGAGCAGTACTTC; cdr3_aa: CASSLRGRPFEQYF
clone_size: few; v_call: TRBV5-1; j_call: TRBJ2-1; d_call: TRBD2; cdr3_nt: TGCGCCAGCAGCTTAATGGGAGGGCTTGAGCAGTTCTTC; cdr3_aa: CASSLMGGLEQFF
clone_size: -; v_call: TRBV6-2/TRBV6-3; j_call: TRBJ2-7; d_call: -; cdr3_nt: TGTGCCAGCAGTTACTCCCTTACGCTGCAGTACTTC; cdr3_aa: CASSYSLTLQYF